The TCR beta chain described here comes from a study of OX40 agonist ivuxolimab in advanced cancers. Study background: Dose-escalation patients were diagnosed with hepatocellular carcinoma, melanoma, renal cell cancer or head and neck cancer. Anti-PD-1, anti-PD-L1 or anti-CTLA-4 therapy given earlier was allowed, and roughly 40% had some. Of the patients, three showed partial responses, one with hepatocellular carcinoma and two with cutaneous melanoma.

The protocol was immunoSEQ multiplex PCR, while the TCRdb copy is restricted to in-frame clones and leaves out a portion. This table has roughly 66,000 clones, 80% appearing once. In this sample, this clone turned up many times. The antigen is undetermined. Study outcomes and limitations: Clonal expansion from baseline to week 6 occurred in both CD4+ and CD8+ T cells.

Trimming stripped 4 bases from V and 4 bases from J, with 11 bases between. The CDR3 length is 13 residues. Germline V gives CDR1 SGHNT, CDR2 YYREEE (reference sequence). The sample was CD4+ or CD8+ T cells sorted from blood, taken in a trial of the OX40 agonist ivuxolimab. The rearrangement links TRBV5-4 to TRBJ1-2, with D uncertain. The source is an adult with an advanced solid tumor such as melanoma, head and neck, liver or kidney cancer. CDR3 nucleotide sequence: TGTGCCAGCAGCCCGGCCCCAGGCTATGGCTACACCTTC. It is translated as CASSPAPGYGYTF.